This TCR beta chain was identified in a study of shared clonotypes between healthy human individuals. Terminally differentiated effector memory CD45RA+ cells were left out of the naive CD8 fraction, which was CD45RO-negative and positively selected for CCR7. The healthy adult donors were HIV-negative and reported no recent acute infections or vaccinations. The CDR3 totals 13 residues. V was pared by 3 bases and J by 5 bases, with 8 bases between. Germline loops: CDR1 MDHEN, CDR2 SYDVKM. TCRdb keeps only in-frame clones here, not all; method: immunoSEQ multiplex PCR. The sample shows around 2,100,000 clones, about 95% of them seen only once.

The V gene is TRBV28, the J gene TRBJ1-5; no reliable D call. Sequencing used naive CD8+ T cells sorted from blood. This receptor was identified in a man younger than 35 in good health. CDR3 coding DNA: TGTGCCAGCAGTTTTGTGCCCGATCAGCCCCAGCATTTT. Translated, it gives CASSFVPDQPQHF.